Presented here are 21 T cell receptor beta chains from one specimen sequenced in a study of T-cell memory formation after mild COVID-19. TCRdb re-analysed the 5' RACE reads in MiXCR, keeping a single row per CDR3 protein. The data show approximately 430,000 distinct CDR3 sequences, around 22% seen once. Sequenced input: PBMCs or a T cell subset sorted from them (not recorded which). These TCRs come from an adult woman who had mild COVID-19 (a few samples of this study predate the infection). Cell type and time point are not known.

The chain carries TRBV5-5 and TRBJ2-3; possibly TRBD2 for D (5 bases). Trimming removed 7 bases from V and 5 bases from J, with 17 bases in between. The germline V gene has CDR1 SGHKS and CDR2 YYEKEE (reference sequence). The CDR3 length is 14 residues. CDR3 sequence: CASGPRASGDTQYF. The CDR3 DNA follows: TGTGCCAGCGGCCCCCGGGCCAGCGGAGATACGCAGTATTTT.

The sample holds a few counts of this clonotype. V usage is TRBV30 and J usage is TRBJ1-5, with D maybe TRBD1 (5 bases). Trimming left V 0 bases short and J 5 bases short, with 11 bases between. The CDR3 is made up of 14 amino acids. In germline, CDR1 is GTSNPN, CDR2 SVGIG (reference sequence). The CDR3 sequence is CAWSVGTDYQPQHF. The CDR3 nucleotides are TGTGCCTGGAGTGTAGGGACGGATTATCAGCCCCAGCATTTT.

The chain recombines TRBV18 with TRBJ2-1; TRBD1 might be the D (6 bases). The CDR3 extends over 14 amino acids. Trimming shortened V by 3 bases and J by 5 bases, and 11 bases separated the two germline ends. The germline gives CDR1 KGHSH, CDR2 LQKENI. The CDR3, as DNA: TGTGCCAGCTCACCGCGGACAGCCGACAATGAGCAGTTCTTC. Residues: CASSPRTADNEQFF.

This clonotype was seen only a few times. V gene TRBV6-5 combines with J gene TRBJ1-6; a possible D gene is TRBD1 (5 bases). CDR1 and CDR2 from the germline V gene are MNHEY and SVGAGI. V was shortened by 7 bases and J by 7 bases, with 14 bases between the two germline ends. The CDR3 extends over 14 amino acids. The CDR3 coding sequence is TGTGCCAGCACCGCAGGGATGGACAATTCACCCCTCCACTTT. Its protein is CASTAGMDNSPLHF.

This clonotype was detected a few times. The rearrangement uses TRBV20-1 and TRBJ2-5, with D possibly being TRBD2 (6 bases). The CDR3 is made up of 16 amino acids. The V end was cut by 3 bases, the J end by 4 bases, with 21 bases between. In germline, CDR1 is DFQATT, CDR2 SNEGSKA (reference sequence). The CDR3 sequence: CSASPGVGSLRETQYF. The CDR3 bases are TGCAGTGCTAGTCCGGGAGTCGGTTCCCTGAGAGAGACCCAGTACTTC.

This clonotype was detected a few times. The rearrangement links TRBV7-3 to TRBJ2-5, with 8 nucleotides matching TRBD2. The V gene's germline CDR1 is SGHTA and CDR2 FQGTGA. The J segment lost 4 bases and the V segment lost 5 bases, leaving 6 bases of the junction unmatched. The CDR3 consists of 14 residues. The CDR3 DNA sequence: TGTGCCAGCAGCCGTTCGGGACTAGGAGAGACCCAGTACTTC. As protein: CASSRSGLGETQYF.

This clonotype was counted ten times or more. The rearrangement uses TRBV12-3 or TRBV12-4 and TRBJ1-5; no definite D call. Deletions cut 7 bases from V and 5 bases from J, with 12 bases between. The CDR3 totals 13 residues. CDR3 loop: CASTRGLYQPQHF. The CDR3 DNA reads TGTGCCAGCACCCGGGGATTGTATCAGCCCCAGCATTTT.

This clonotype showed up just a few times. The chain has TRBV15 and TRBJ2-7; D unresolved. CDR1 and CDR2 from the germline V gene are LNHNV and YYDKDF (reference sequence). Trimming shortened V by 7 bases and J by 6 bases, and 25 bases separated the two germline ends. The CDR3 extends over 16 amino acids. The CDR3 is CATKRTAPETPTEQYF. The DNA for the CDR3 is TGTGCCACCAAGCGAACGGCCCCAGAGACCCCTACCGAGCAGTACTTC.

This clonotype was recorded at least ten times. The chain couples TRBV5-5 to TRBJ2-7, with 7 bases matching TRBD2. From germline, CDR1 is SGHKS and CDR2 YYEKEE (reference sequence). Germline trimming cut 4 bases from V and 3 bases from J; bases unmatched to any gene: 13. The CDR3 totals 16 residues. CDR3 region: CASSPGEGSRLYEQYF. The CDR3, as DNA: TGTGCCAGCAGCCCCGGGGAGGGGTCCCGCCTCTACGAGCAGTACTTC.

This clonotype appeared many times. The V and J genes are TRBV7-2 and TRBJ1-1; D might be TRBD1 (5 bases). The CDR3 spans 15 residues. V lost 4 bases and J 0 bases, leaving 12 bases between the germline ends. CDR1 and CDR2 from the germline V gene are SGHTA and FQGNSA. Here the CDR3 reads CASSSNRLMNTEAFF. In DNA form, the CDR3 reads TGTGCCAGCAGCTCTAACAGGTTAATGAACACTGAAGCTTTCTTT.

The table lists this clonotype with a few counts. The rearrangement uses TRBV29-1 and TRBJ1-2; 8 nucleotides line up with TRBD1. The CDR3 has 13 amino acids. J lost 2 bases, V lost 6 bases, and 5 bases had no gene match. Per germline, CDR1 SQVTM and CDR2 ANQGSEA. CDR3 nucleotide sequence: TGCAGCGTGACCAGGACAGGGAACTATGGCTACACCTTC. This gives the protein CSVTRTGNYGYTF.

This clonotype turned up a few times. The rearrangement uses TRBV18 and TRBJ1-2, with D unresolved. Germline-derived CDR1 and CDR2 are KGHSH and LQKENI. V lost 2 bases, J lost 6 bases, and 7 bases lay in between. This CDR3 contains 12 residues. The CDR3 nucleotides read TGTGCCAGCTCACCAGTCGGCGATGGCTACACCTTC. Amino acids: CASSPVGDGYTF.

The chain recombines TRBV6-2 or TRBV6-3 with TRBJ2-2; D is ambiguous. The ends were cut back, 6 bases at V and 7 bases at J, with 21 bases in the middle. This CDR3 spans 16 amino acids. Germline CDR1 is MNHEY and CDR2 is SVGEGT. The CDR3 DNA sequence: TGTGCCAGCAGAGACTTAAGAGCCTTGCCCCACGGGGAGCTGTTTTTT. Protein product: CASRDLRALPHGELFF.

This clonotype came up a few times. This rearrangement joins TRBV10-3 to TRBJ2-7, with TRBD2 matching 7 bases. The CDR3 is 14 residues long. Trimming cost V 8 bases and J 3 bases; bases outside gene matches: 10. Germline V lookup: CDR1 ENHRY, CDR2 SYGVKD. CDR3 region: CAIQLGEGFYEQYF. For the CDR3, the DNA is TGTGCCATCCAGTTGGGGGAGGGCTTCTACGAGCAGTACTTC.

The CDR3 loop reads CASSSKRNLEEAFF. CDR3 bases: TGTGCCAGCAGCTCGAAACGGAATTTGGAGGAAGCTTTCTTT. This chain joins TRBV7-9 and TRBJ1-1, with D uncertain. Germline V gives CDR1 SEHNR, CDR2 FQNEAQ (reference sequence). The CDR3 runs to 14 residues. The V and J ends lost 4 bases and 8 bases respectively, with 17 bases between them.

The table lists this clonotype with a count of one. The chain uses TRBV6-5 and TRBJ2-3, with TRBD2 as a possible D gene (5 bases). Trimming cost V 2 bases and J 6 bases, with 12 bases left between them. Germline lookup yields CDR1 MNHEY and CDR2 SVGAGI. CDR3 size: 14 residues. As DNA, the CDR3 is TGTGCCAGCAGTTACGCTAGCCAAGGGGATACGCAGTATTTT. Translated, it gives CASSYASQGDTQYF.

This chain connects TRBV5-1 to TRBJ2-5, with D unclear. CDR1 is SGHRS, CDR2 YFSETQ, per germline. Trimming removed 5 bases from V and 5 bases from J, with 19 bases in between. This CDR3 spans 15 amino acids. The CDR3 nucleotides are TGCGCCAGCAGGCCTACCGGGCCATCGGGTGAGACCCAGTACTTC. Translation gives CASRPTGPSGETQYF.

This clonotype occurred many times. The J gene is TRBJ1-5, the V gene TRBV5-5, with a weak D call TRBD1 (5 bases). Germline V gene sequence: CDR1 SGHKS, CDR2 YYEKEE (reference sequence). V dropped 0 bases and J dropped 1 base, with 5 bases sitting between them. The CDR3 has 14 residues. As DNA, the CDR3 is TGTGCCAGCAGCTTGGCAGGGAGCAATCAGCCCCAGCATTTT. Translating it yields CASSLAGSNQPQHF.

The chain is built from TRBV25-1 and TRBJ1-1, with D uncertain. Germline V gene sequence: CDR1 MGHDK, CDR2 SYGVNS. The CDR3 loop spans 18 amino acids. Trimming cost V 0 bases and J 1 base, with 18 bases left between them. Here the CDR3 reads CASSEYLGGGGGNTEAFF. Written as DNA, the CDR3 is TGTGCCAGCAGTGAATATTTGGGAGGAGGAGGTGGGAACACTGAAGCTTTCTTT.

In this sample, this clonotype turned up a few times. The chain has TRBV29-1 and TRBJ1-1; D uncertain. With 4 bases removed from V and 1 base from J, the gap between germline ends came to 7 bases. Looked up from germline, CDR1 is SQVTM and CDR2 is ANQGSEA. This CDR3 region has 12 residues. CDR3 protein: CSVGIRNTEAFF. The CDR3, as DNA: TGCAGCGTTGGGATAAGGAACACTGAAGCTTTCTTT.

This clonotype was seen a handful of times. The rearrangement uses TRBV20-1 and TRBJ2-3, with 7 bases identical to TRBD1. Germline CDR1 reads DFQATT; CDR2 reads SNEGSKA (reference sequence). V trimming: 1 base; J trimming: 4 bases; junction bases outside the gene matches: 11. The CDR3 is 16 amino acids. Here the CDR3 reads CSARVRGGGGADTQYF. CDR3 DNA sequence: TGCAGTGCTAGAGTACGAGGGGGCGGAGGAGCAGATACGCAGTATTTT.